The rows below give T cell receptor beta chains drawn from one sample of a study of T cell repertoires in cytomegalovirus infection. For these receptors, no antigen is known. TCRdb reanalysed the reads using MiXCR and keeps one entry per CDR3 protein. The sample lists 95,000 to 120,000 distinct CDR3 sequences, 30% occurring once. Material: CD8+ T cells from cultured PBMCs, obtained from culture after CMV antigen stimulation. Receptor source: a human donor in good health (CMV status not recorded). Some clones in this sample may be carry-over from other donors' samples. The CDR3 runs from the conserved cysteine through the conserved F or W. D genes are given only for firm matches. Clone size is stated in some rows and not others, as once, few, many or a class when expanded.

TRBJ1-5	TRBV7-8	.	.	TGTGCCAGCAGCTTAGCGCGGGCAGACAATCAGCCCCAGCATTTT	CASSLARADNQPQHF
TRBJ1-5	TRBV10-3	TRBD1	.	TGTGCCACCCAAGATGGGGGGACAGGGATGTGGCAGCCCCAGCATTTT	CATQDGGTGMWQPQHF
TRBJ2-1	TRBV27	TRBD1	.	TGTGCCAGCAGTACCCGGGACAGGGGCCTCAATGAGCAGTTCTTC	CASSTRDRGLNEQFF
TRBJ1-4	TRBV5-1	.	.	TGCGCCAGCAGCCGGACCGGCGGGGGGGCGAATGAAAAACTGTTTTTT	CASSRTGGGANEKLFF
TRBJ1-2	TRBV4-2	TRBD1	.	TGTGCCAGCTCTTTCGACAGGGGCCGCTACACCTTC	CASSFDRGRYTF
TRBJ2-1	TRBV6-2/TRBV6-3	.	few	TGTGCCAGCAGTTGGCCCTACAATGAGCAGTTCTTC	CASSWPYNEQFF
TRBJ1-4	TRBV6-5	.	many	TGTGCCAGCAGTTACAGTTACACAACTGCAACTAATGAAAAACTGTTTTTT	CASSYSYTTATNEKLFF
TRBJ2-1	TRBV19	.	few	TGTGCCAGTAGTATTCTAGCGCCCGGTGAGCAGTTCTTC	CASSILAPGEQFF
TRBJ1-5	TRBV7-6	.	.	TGTGCCAGCAGCTTAGGAGGGAACGGTCAGCCCCAGCATTTT	CASSLGGNGQPQHF
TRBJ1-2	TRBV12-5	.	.	TGTGCTAGTGGTCCGGGGCAGGGGCCTAACTATGGCTACACCTTC	CASGPGQGPNYGYTF